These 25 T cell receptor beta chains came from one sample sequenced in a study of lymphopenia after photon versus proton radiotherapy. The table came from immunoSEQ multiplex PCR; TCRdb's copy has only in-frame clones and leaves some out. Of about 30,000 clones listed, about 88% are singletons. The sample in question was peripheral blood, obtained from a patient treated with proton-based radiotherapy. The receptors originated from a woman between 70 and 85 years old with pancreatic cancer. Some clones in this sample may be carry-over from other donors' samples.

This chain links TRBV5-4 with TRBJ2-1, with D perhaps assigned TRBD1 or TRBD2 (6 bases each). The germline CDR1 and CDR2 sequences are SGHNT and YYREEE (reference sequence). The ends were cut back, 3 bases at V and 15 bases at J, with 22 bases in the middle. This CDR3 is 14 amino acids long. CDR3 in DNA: TGTGCCAGCAGCTCGGCAAAGGGGGGCGGAGTTCTGTTCTTC. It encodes CASSSAKGGGVLFF.

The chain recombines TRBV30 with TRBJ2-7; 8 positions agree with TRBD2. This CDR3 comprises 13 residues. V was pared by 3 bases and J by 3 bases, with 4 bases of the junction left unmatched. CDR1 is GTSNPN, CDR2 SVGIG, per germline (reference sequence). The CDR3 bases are TGTGCCTGGAGCAAAACTAGCGGCTACGAGCAGTACTTC. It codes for CAWSKTSGYEQYF. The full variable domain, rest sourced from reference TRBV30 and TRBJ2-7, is SQTIHQWPATLVQPVGSPLSLECTVEGTSNPNLYWYRQAAGRGLQLLFYSVGIGQISSEVPQNLSASRPQDRQFILSSKKLLLSDSGFYLCAWSKTSGYEQYFGPGTRLTVT.

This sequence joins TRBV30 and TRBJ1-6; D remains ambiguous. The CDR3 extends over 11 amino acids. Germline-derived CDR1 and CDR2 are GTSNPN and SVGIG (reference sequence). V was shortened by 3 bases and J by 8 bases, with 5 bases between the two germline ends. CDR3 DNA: TGTGCCTGGAGCAGTGATTCACCCCTCCACTTT. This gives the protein CAWSSDSPLHF.

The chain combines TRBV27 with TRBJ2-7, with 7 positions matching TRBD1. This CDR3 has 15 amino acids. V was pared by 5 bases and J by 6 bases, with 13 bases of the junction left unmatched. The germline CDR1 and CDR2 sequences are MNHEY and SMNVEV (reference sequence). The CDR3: CASSPTPTGIPEQYF. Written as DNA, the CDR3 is TGTGCCAGCAGTCCCACCCCGACAGGGATTCCCGAGCAGTACTTC.

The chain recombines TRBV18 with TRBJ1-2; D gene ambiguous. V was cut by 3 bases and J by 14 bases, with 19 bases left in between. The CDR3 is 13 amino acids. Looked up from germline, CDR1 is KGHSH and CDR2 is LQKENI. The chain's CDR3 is CASSPPPTITITF. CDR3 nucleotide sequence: TGTGCCAGCTCACCCCCGCCCACCATCACGATAACCTTC.

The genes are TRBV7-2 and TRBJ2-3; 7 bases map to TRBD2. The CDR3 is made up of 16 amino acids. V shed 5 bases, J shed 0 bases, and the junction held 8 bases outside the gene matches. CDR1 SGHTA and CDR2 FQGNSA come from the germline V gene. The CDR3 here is CASSPSLAESTDTQYF. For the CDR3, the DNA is TGTGCCAGCAGCCCTTCCCTAGCGGAGAGCACAGATACGCAGTATTTT. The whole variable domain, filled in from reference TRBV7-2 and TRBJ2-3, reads GAGVSQSPSNKVTEKGKDVELRCDPISGHTALYWYRQSLGQGLEFLIYFQGNSAPDKSGLPSDRFSAERTGGSVSTLTIQRTQQEDSAVYLCASSPSLAESTDTQYFGPGTRLTVL.

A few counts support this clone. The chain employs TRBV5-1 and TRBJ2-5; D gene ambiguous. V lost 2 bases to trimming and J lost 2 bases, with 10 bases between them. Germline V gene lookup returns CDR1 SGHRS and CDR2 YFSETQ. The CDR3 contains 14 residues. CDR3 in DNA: TGCGCCAGCAGCTTTTTGGACCCACAAGAGACCCAGTACTTC. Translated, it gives CASSFLDPQETQYF. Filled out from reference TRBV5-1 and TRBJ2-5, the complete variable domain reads KAGVTQTPRYLIKTRGQQVTLSCSPISGHRSVSWYQQTPGQGLQFLFEYFSETQRNKGNFPGRFSGRQFSNSRSEMNVSTLELGDSALYLCASSFLDPQETQYFGPGTRLLVL.

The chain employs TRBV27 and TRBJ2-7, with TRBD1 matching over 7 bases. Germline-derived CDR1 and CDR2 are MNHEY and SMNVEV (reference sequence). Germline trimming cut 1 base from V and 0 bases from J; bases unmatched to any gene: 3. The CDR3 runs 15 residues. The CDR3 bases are TGTGCCAGCAGTTTATACAGGGGTCGCTCCTACGAGCAGTACTTC. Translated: CASSLYRGRSYEQYF.

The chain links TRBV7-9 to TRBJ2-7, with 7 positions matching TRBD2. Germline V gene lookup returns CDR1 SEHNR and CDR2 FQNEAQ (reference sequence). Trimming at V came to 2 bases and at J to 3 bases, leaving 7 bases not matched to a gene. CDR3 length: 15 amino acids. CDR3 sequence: CASSLSGGRDYEQYF. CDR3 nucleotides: TGTGCCAGCAGCTTAAGTGGGGGGAGGGACTACGAGCAGTACTTC.

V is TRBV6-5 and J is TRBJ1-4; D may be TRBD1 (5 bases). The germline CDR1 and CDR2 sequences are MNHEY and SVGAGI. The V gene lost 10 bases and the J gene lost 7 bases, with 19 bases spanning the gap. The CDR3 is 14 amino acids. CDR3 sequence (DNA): TGTGCCACAAAAACAGGCTTCGCGGGTGAAAAACTGTTTTTT. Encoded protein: CATKTGFAGEKLFF.

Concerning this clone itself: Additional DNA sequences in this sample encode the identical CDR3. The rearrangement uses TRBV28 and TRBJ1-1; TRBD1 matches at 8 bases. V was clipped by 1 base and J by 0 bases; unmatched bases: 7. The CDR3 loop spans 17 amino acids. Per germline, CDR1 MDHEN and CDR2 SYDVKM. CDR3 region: CASSLFGTGRMNTEAFF. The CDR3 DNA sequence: TGTGCCAGCAGTTTATTTGGGACAGGCAGGATGAACACTGAAGCTTTCTTT.

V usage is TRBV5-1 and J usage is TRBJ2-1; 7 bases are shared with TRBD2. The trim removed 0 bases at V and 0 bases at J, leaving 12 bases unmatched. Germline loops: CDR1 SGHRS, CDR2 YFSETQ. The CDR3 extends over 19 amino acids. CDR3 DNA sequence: TGCGCCAGCAGCTTGGCTCCCTCGGGGGGTTTTTCCTCCTACAATGAGCAGTTCTTC. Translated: CASSLAPSGGFSSYNEQFF.

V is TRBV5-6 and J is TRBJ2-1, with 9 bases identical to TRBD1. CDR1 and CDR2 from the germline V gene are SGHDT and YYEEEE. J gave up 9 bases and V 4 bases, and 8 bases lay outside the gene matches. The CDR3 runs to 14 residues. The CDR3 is CASSGGTGIGEQFF. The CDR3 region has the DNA TGTGCCAGCAGCGGCGGGACAGGGATCGGTGAGCAGTTCTTC.

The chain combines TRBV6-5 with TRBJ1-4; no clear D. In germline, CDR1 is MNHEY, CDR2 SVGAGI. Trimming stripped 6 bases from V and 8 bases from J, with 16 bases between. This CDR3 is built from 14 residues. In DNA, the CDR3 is TGTGCCAGCAGCCCCGCAGGTGGGGAGGAAAAACTGTTTTTT. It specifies CASSPAGGEEKLFF.

CDR3 in amino acids: CASSWGQSNTEAFF. CDR3 sequence (DNA): TGCGCCAGCAGCTGGGGGCAGAGTAACACTGAAGCTTTCTTT. The chain combines TRBV5-1 with TRBJ1-1; a weak D match, TRBD1 (6 bases). Germline V CDR1 and CDR2: SGHRS, YFSETQ. V lost 3 bases, J lost 2 bases, and 11 bases lay in between. There are 14 residues in the CDR3. The full variable domain, its missing parts supplied by reference TRBV5-1 and TRBJ1-1, is KAGVTQTPRYLIKTRGQQVTLSCSPISGHRSVSWYQQTPGQGLQFLFEYFSETQRNKGNFPGRFSGRQFSNSRSEMNVSTLELGDSALYLCASSWGQSNTEAFFGQGTRLTVV.

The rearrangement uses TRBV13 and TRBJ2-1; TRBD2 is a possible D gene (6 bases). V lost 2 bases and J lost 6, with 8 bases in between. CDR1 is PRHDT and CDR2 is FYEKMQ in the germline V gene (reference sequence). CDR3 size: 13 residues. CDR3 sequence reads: CASSLPGGNEQFF. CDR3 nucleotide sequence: TGTGCCAGCAGCTTACCCGGGGGCAATGAGCAGTTCTTC.

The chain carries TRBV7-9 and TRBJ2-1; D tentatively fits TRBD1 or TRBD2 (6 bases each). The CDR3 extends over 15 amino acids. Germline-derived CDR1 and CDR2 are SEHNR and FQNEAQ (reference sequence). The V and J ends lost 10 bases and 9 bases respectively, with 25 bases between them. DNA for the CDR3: TGTGCCACCGAGAGGAGGGACATCCTTCAAGTTGAGCAGTTCTTC. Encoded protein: CATERRDILQVEQFF.

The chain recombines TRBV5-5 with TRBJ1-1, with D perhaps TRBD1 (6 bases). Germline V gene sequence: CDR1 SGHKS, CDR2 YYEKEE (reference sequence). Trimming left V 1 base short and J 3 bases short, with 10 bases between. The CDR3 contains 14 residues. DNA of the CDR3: TGTGCCAGCAGCTTGCTTGACAGGTACACTGAAGCTTTCTTT. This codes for CASSLLDRYTEAFF.

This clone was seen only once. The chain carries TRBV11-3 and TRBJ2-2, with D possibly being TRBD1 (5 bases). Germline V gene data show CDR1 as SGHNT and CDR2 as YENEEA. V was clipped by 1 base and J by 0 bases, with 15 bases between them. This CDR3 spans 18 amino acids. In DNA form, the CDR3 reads TGTGCCAGCAGCTTAGTAGGGGTAACAGGCGCGAACACCGGGGAGCTGTTTTTT. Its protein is CASSLVGVTGANTGELFF.

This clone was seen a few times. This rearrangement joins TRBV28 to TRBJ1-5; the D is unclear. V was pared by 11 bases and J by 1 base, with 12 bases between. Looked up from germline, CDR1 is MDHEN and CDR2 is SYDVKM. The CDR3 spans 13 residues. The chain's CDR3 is CASRPGSNQPQHF. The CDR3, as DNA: TGTGCCTCCCGACCGGGCAGCAATCAGCCCCAGCATTTT.

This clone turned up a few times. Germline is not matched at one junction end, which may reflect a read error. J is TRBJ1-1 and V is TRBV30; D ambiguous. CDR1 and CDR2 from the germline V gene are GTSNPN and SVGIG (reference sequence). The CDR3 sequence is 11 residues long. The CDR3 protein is CAWSVLSLRVF. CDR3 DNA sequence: TGTGCCTGGAGTGTACTGTCCCTGAGGGTTTTT.

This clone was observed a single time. CDR3 sequence (DNA): TGTGCCAGCAGTACAGGACGGTATGAAGCTTTCTTT. Protein sequence: CASSTGRYEAFF. The V gene is TRBV28, the J gene TRBJ1-1; D may be TRBD1 (5 bases). CDR3 size: 12 residues. CDR1 is MDHEN and CDR2 is SYDVKM in the germline V gene. V was pared by 5 bases and J by 7 bases, with 11 bases between.

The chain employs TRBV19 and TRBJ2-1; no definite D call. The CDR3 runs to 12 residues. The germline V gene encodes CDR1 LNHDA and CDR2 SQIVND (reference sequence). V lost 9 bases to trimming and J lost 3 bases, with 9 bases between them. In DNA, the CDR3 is TGTGCCAGCGTCGGCTACTACAATGAGCAGTTCTTC. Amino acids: CASVGYYNEQFF.

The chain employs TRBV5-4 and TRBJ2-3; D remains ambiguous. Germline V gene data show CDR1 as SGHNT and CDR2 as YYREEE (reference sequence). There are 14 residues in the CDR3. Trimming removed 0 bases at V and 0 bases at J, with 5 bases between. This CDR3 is CASSLAHSTDTQYF. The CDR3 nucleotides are TGTGCCAGCAGCTTGGCACATAGCACAGATACGCAGTATTTT.

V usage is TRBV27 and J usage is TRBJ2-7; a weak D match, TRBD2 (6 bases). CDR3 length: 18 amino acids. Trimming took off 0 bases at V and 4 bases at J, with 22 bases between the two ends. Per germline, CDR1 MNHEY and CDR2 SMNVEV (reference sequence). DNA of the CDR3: TGTGCCAGCAGTTTATCAGTTCCAGGGCGGGAAGGGTCGTACGAGCAGTACTTC. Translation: CASSLSVPGREGSYEQYF.